This TCR beta chain was observed in a study of PD-1 blockade in classical Hodgkin lymphoma. General study findings and limits: With CD4+ cells, TCR diversity rose significantly by C4D1, but not with CD8+ cells. Exclusion removed patients who began nivolumab under 1 year after ASCT. Baseline TCR diversity was reportedly lower in newly diagnosed patients than healthy donors. Lower baseline TCR diversity marked trial partial responders and progressors.

Germline V gene lookup returns CDR1 SEHNR and CDR2 FQNEAQ (reference sequence). Trimming pared 5 bases from V and 7 bases from J, leaving 17 bases between. The CDR3 loop spans 14 amino acids. Relapses following autologous stem cell transplantation were seen in all patients, with brentuximab vedotin exposure varying. The table came from immunoSEQ multiplex PCR; TCRdb's copy has only in-frame clones and leaves some out. The sample holds 25,000 to 30,000 clones, over 55% seen once. In the case of this clone: What it binds is unknown.

The rearrangement joins TRBV7-9 to TRBJ1-2; D gene ambiguous. Here the sequenced sample was peripheral blood mononuclear cells (PBMCs), taken before the second cycle of nivolumab. The TCR sequence derives from a human donor with classical Hodgkin lymphoma. The CDR3 nucleotides are TGTGCCAGCAGCCCTCTAGCCTCGGAGGGTGGCTACACCTTC. As protein: CASSPLASEGGYTF.